The next 28 T cell receptor beta chains were all read from a single sample in a study of shared clonotypes between healthy human individuals. Only in-frame clones appear in the TCRdb table, and some are missing; sequencing was by immunoSEQ multiplex PCR. Counted here are about 960,000 clones, 76% occurring once; the ten biggest clones make up approximately 1.5%. The source material was memory CD4+ T cells sorted from blood. Subset in this sample: CD45RA-negative fraction. All receptors derive from a man aged 18 to 29 in good health.

The genes are TRBV19 and TRBJ1-5; 8 nucleotides match TRBD1. V shed 3 bases and J 3 bases; nucleotides not matched to a gene: 1. The CDR3 sequence is 14 residues long. CDR1 and CDR2 (germline): LNHDA, SQIVND (reference sequence). For the CDR3, the DNA is TGTGCCAGTAGTATTCAGGGGGCCAATCAGCCCCAGCATTTT. Protein product: CASSIQGANQPQHF.

The rearrangement links TRBV18 to TRBJ2-5; a possible D gene is TRBD1 (5 bases). Looked up from germline, CDR1 is KGHSH and CDR2 is LQKENI. Between the trimmed V and J ends, which lost 4 bases and 3 bases, there was a span of 9 bases. This CDR3 has 13 residues. CDR3 region: CASSRTQEETQYF. CDR3 nucleotide sequence: TGTGCCAGCTCACGAACACAGGAAGAGACCCAGTACTTC.

The V call is TRBV30, the J call TRBJ1-4; D may be TRBD1 (5 bases). The germline CDR1 and CDR2 sequences are GTSNPN and SVGIG (reference sequence). Trimming took off 3 bases at V and 10 bases at J, with 18 bases between the two ends. This CDR3 region has 14 residues. The CDR3 reads CAWRPGSPRSKLFF. The CDR3 region has the DNA TGTGCCTGGAGGCCAGGGTCCCCTCGTTCAAAACTGTTTTTT.

The chain joins TRBV19 to TRBJ1-1, with TRBD1 identical over 7 bases. CDR1 is LNHDA and CDR2 is SQIVND in the germline V gene (reference sequence). The CDR3 has 15 residues. V lost 7 bases and J lost 6; bases outside the gene matches: 14. DNA for the CDR3: TGTGCCAGTACAGGCCAGACAGGGTTCTCCTCTGAAGCTTTCTTT. It translates to CASTGQTGFSSEAFF.

The gene calls are TRBV10-3 and TRBJ2-3, with 10 bases aligning to TRBD2. V trimming: 4 bases; J trimming: 4 bases; junction bases outside the gene matches: 11. Germline values: CDR1 ENHRY, CDR2 SYGVKD. The CDR3 has 17 residues. The CDR3 region has the DNA TGTGCCATCAGTGTTATGGTTACTAGCGGGATACCAGATACGCAGTATTTT. The encoded protein is CAISVMVTSGIPDTQYF.

The chain links TRBV29-1 to TRBJ2-5, with TRBD1 matching 7 bases. Germline CDR1 SQVTM, CDR2 ANQGSEA. V lost 4 bases and J lost 2; bases outside the gene matches: 4. CDR3 length: 13 residues. The CDR3 is CSVAGRGQETQYF. The CDR3 DNA follows: TGCAGCGTTGCGGGCAGGGGGCAAGAGACCCAGTACTTC.

The rearrangement uses TRBV7-9 and TRBJ1-5, with a possible D match to TRBD1 (6 bases). The ends were cut back, 2 bases at V and 9 bases at J, with 8 bases in the middle. CDR3 size: 12 residues. Germline CDR1 reads SEHNR; CDR2 reads FQNEAQ (reference sequence). The CDR3 DNA sequence: TGTGCCAGCAGCTTATTAGGGGGGCCCCAGCATTTT. This encodes CASSLLGGPQHF.

The chain couples TRBV29-1 to TRBJ2-7; D is possibly TRBD2 (5 bases). CDR1 SQVTM and CDR2 ANQGSEA come from the germline V gene. The CDR3 sequence is 11 residues long. V was pared by 4 bases and J by 4 bases, with 8 bases between. CDR3 DNA: TGCAGCGTTGGTGGGAGTTACGAGCAGTACTTC. Its translation is CSVGGSYEQYF.

This clone was seen only a few times. This sequence joins TRBV11-3 and TRBJ2-7; a possible D gene is TRBD2 (6 bases). The germline gives CDR1 SGHNT, CDR2 YENEEA. Trimming removed 5 bases at V and 3 bases at J, with 11 bases between. This CDR3 region has 13 residues. The CDR3 reads CASSVGGVYEQYF. The CDR3 nucleotides read TGTGCCAGCAGCGTCGGGGGTGTCTACGAGCAGTACTTC.

V is TRBV6-1 and J is TRBJ2-3; TRBD1 aligns across 7 bases. The germline gives CDR1 MNHNS, CDR2 SASEGT. The CDR3 is 14 amino acids. J was trimmed by 6 bases and V by 7 bases; bases with no gene match: 10. The CDR3 here is CASNLYGQADTQYF. The DNA of the CDR3 is TGTGCCAGCAATTTATACGGACAGGCGGATACGCAGTATTTT.

About this clone itself: One end of the junction does not line up with germline, which may come from a read error. The V gene is TRBV7-2, the J gene TRBJ2-3; 11 bases agree with TRBD2. Germline lookup yields CDR1 SGHTA and CDR2 FQGNSA. This CDR3 is 18 amino acids long. The DNA for the CDR3 is TGTGCCAGCAGCTTAGTTGCGGCCACTAGCGGGAGCAGAGATACGCAGTATTTT. Protein sequence: CASSLVAATSGSRDTQYF.

CDR3 bases: TGTGCCAGCAGTGCACACAGGGGGCCGGGAAACACCATATATTTT. As protein: CASSAHRGPGNTIYF. The chain employs TRBV2 and TRBJ1-3; TRBD1 matches at 9 bases. The CDR3 loop spans 15 amino acids. Trimming removed 4 bases from V and 4 bases from J; junction bases left unmatched: 5. From germline, CDR1 is SNHLY and CDR2 FYNNEI.

In regard to this clone: Germline and junction disagree at one end, which may indicate a read error. This chain links TRBV29-1 with TRBJ1-2, with a weak D call TRBD1 (5 bases). Germline values: CDR1 SQVTM, CDR2 ANQGSEA. This CDR3 region has 13 residues. The CDR3 sequence: CSAKVLRGDGYAF. The CDR3 region has the DNA TGCAGCGCCAAAGTGCTCCGAGGGGATGGGTACGCCTTC.

The gene calls are TRBV19 and TRBJ2-6, with D possibly called TRBD1 or TRBD2 (5 bases each). This CDR3 is built from 16 residues. V was pared by 7 bases and J by 0 bases, with 13 bases between. Per the germline V gene, CDR1 is LNHDA and CDR2 is SQIVND (reference sequence). CDR3 residues: CASKRGDTSGANVLTF. In DNA form, the CDR3 reads TGTGCCAGTAAAAGAGGGGATACCTCTGGGGCCAACGTCCTGACTTTC.

V is TRBV18 and J is TRBJ2-5, with unresolved D. This CDR3 is built from 15 residues. V dropped 4 bases and J dropped 3 bases, with 15 bases sitting between them. Germline V lookup: CDR1 KGHSH, CDR2 LQKENI. The CDR3 region is CASSRTRSVKETQYF. The DNA for the CDR3 is TGTGCCAGCTCACGTACCCGATCCGTAAAAGAGACCCAGTACTTC.

The chain links TRBV11-1 to TRBJ2-5; D possibly corresponds to TRBD2 (7 bases). Per germline, CDR1 SGHAT and CDR2 FQDESV (reference sequence). CDR3 length: 16 amino acids. V was pared by 6 bases and J by 2 bases, with 19 bases between. DNA of the CDR3: TGTGCCAGCAGGCGGGTTGGGGGGGGCCTTCAAGAGACCCAGTACTTC. Its protein is CASRRVGGGLQETQYF.

CDR3 DNA sequence: TGTGCCACCAGCAGCCCCCCTTTGGGTAATACGCAGTATTTT. Its translation: CATSSPPLGNTQYF. The rearrangement links TRBV15 to TRBJ2-3; D gene ambiguous. This CDR3 region has 14 residues. Germline values: CDR1 LNHNV, CDR2 YYDKDF (reference sequence). V lost 3 bases to trimming and J lost 7 bases, with 14 bases between them.

The chain recombines TRBV7-2 with TRBJ1-5; D not resolved. The germline V gene has CDR1 SGHTA and CDR2 FQGNSA. V lost 5 bases, J lost 4 bases, and 9 bases lay in between. The CDR3 consists of 13 residues. The CDR3 nucleotides read TGTGCCAGCAGCCCCGACCCAAATCAGCCCCAGCATTTT. Protein: CASSPDPNQPQHF.

CDR3 protein: CASSHGATRLGNIQYF. CDR3 nucleotides: TGTGCCAGCAGCCACGGGGCCACCCGGCTCGGAAACATTCAGTACTTC. The chain uses TRBV7-2 and TRBJ2-4; D tentatively fits TRBD1 or TRBD2 (5 bases each). Germline V CDR1 and CDR2: SGHTA, FQGNSA. The CDR3 covers 16 residues. V gave up 5 bases and J gave up 6 bases, with 20 bases separating them.

The V and J genes are TRBV2 and TRBJ1-3, with 9 bases aligning to TRBD1. V was clipped by 6 bases and J by 3 bases; unmatched bases: 9. Germline V gene data show CDR1 as SNHLY and CDR2 as FYNNEI. The CDR3 sequence is 16 residues long. The CDR3 reads CASSQITGGRGNTIYF. DNA of the CDR3: TGTGCCAGCAGCCAAATAACAGGGGGCCGTGGAAACACCATATATTTT.

The chain is built from TRBV10-2 and TRBJ1-5; 7 bases align to TRBD1. With 5 bases clipped from V and 5 bases from J, the junction kept 6 bases outside the gene matches. Germline CDR1 WSHSY, CDR2 SAAADI. CDR3 length: 14 residues. The CDR3 region is CASSTQGGDQPQHF. The DNA for the CDR3 is TGCGCCAGCAGTACCCAGGGGGGAGATCAGCCCCAGCATTTT.

The CDR3 DNA sequence: TGTGCCAGCAGCTTAGGTGCGGGTATTGAGCAGTTCTTC. Translation: CASSLGAGIEQFF. The chain employs TRBV7-2 and TRBJ2-1; tentative D call: TRBD2 (5 bases). Germline CDR1 SGHTA, CDR2 FQGNSA. V lost 1 base to trimming and J lost 9 bases, with 10 bases between them. The CDR3 is made up of 13 amino acids.

The chain is built from TRBV18 and TRBJ2-7; D may be TRBD2 (6 bases). Trimming stripped 1 base from V and 0 bases from J, with 13 bases between. The V gene's germline CDR1 is KGHSH and CDR2 LQKENI. This CDR3 is built from 16 residues. The CDR3 DNA reads TGTGCCAGCTCACCACGAGGCGGGATAATCTCCTACGAGCAGTACTTC. Protein: CASSPRGGIISYEQYF. The entire variable domain, with the rest obtained from reference TRBV18 and TRBJ2-7, is as follows: NAGVMQNPRHLVRRRGQEARLRCSPMKGHSHVYWYRQLPEEGLKFMVYLQKENIIDESGMPKERFSAEFPKEGPSILRIQQVVRGDSAAYFCASSPRGGIISYEQYFGPGTRLTVT.

J is TRBJ2-7 and V is TRBV7-8; D unresolved. Germline loops: CDR1 SGHVS, CDR2 FQNEAQ. Deletions cut 2 bases from V and 6 bases from J, with 20 bases between. The CDR3 loop spans 16 amino acids. The CDR3 here is CASSLYLDLIPPEQYF. CDR3 DNA sequence: TGTGCCAGCAGCTTATACTTAGACCTTATCCCCCCCGAGCAGTACTTC.

As concerns this clone: Additional DNA sequences in this sample encode the identical CDR3. This chain uses TRBV29-1 with TRBJ2-2; D is uncertain. The length of the CDR3 is 11 residues. V lost 6 bases to trimming and J lost 5 bases, with 7 bases between them. CDR1 and CDR2 from the germline V gene are SQVTM and ANQGSEA. This CDR3 is CSVQNTGELFF. CDR3 nucleotide sequence: TGCAGCGTCCAAAATACCGGGGAGCTGTTTTTT.

The chain joins TRBV6-5 to TRBJ2-2, with 12 bases that match TRBD1. Germline-derived CDR1 and CDR2 are MNHEY and SVGAGI. Germline trimming cut 6 bases from V and 6 bases from J; bases unmatched to any gene: 5. The CDR3 covers 15 residues. CDR3 amino acids: CASRGTGGVPGELFF. DNA of the CDR3: TGTGCCAGCAGGGGGACAGGGGGCGTCCCCGGGGAGCTGTTTTTT.

This chain connects TRBV5-6 to TRBJ1-2, with no clear D. V was shortened by 1 base and J by 4 bases, with 11 bases between the two germline ends. CDR1 and CDR2 (germline): SGHDT, YYEEEE. The CDR3 covers 14 residues. The CDR3 loop is CASSLLGEVYGYTF. CDR3 in DNA: TGTGCCAGCAGCTTGCTGGGTGAGGTCTATGGCTACACCTTC.

The chain recombines TRBV6-1 with TRBJ2-5; 7 bases are shared with TRBD1. CDR1 and CDR2 (germline): MNHNS, SASEGT. The CDR3 totals 15 residues. V trimming: 7 bases; J trimming: 0 bases; junction bases outside the gene matches: 8. The CDR3 DNA reads TGTGCCAGCACTTCGGGACAGCTCAACCAAGAGACCCAGTACTTC. Amino acid sequence: CASTSGQLNQETQYF.